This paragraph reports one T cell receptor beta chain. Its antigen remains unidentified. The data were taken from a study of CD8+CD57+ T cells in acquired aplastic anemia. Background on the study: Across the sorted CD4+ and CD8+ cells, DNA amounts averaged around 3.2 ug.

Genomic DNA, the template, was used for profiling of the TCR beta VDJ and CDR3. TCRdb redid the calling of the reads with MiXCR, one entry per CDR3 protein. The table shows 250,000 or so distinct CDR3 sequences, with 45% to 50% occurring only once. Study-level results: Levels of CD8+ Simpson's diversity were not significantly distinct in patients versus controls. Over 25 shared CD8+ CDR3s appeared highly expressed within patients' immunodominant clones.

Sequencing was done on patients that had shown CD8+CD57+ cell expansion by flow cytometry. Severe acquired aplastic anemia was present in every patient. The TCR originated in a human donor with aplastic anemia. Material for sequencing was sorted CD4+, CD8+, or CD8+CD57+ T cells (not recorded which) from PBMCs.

The CDR3 DNA follows: TGTGCCACCAGCAGAGATCAGGACGAGCAGTACTTC. Its protein product is CATSRDQDEQYF. This chain joins TRBV15 and TRBJ2-7; D gene uncertain. Germline loops: CDR1 LNHNV, CDR2 YYDKDF (reference sequence). Trimming removed 0 bases from V and 5 bases from J, with 5 bases in between. This CDR3 region has 12 residues.